Presented here are 14 T cell receptor beta chains from one specimen sequenced in a study of CD8 T cells in ankylosing spondylitis. A single record per CDR3 protein comes from TCRdb applying MiXCR to the 5' RACE reads. The sample lists 390,000 or so distinct CDR3 sequences, around 22% seen once, with about 15% in the top ten. General study findings and limits: Seemingly characteristic of ankylosing spondylitis blood was a TCR beta motif consisting of roughly 8 highly homologous variants.

These receptors have no known antigen. Sequencing was performed on blood, either unsorted or a sorted T cell fraction (not recorded which). The receptors were gathered from a male donor with ankylosing spondylitis.

This chain connects TRBV7-8 to TRBJ1-1, with 7 bases aligning to TRBD1. Germline-derived CDR1 and CDR2 are SGHVS and FQNEAQ. The CDR3 covers 16 residues. With V trimmed by 0 bases and J by 7 bases, 11 bases remained unmatched. CDR3 sequence: CASSLAVAGGNLEAFF. CDR3 in DNA: TGTGCCAGCAGCTTAGCGGTGGCAGGGGGTAACCTTGAAGCTTTCTTT.

V is TRBV6-2 or TRBV6-3 and J is TRBJ2-2; D not resolved. The germline V and J ends were trimmed by 8 bases and 5 bases, with 12 bases remaining between them. The germline gives CDR1 MNHEY, CDR2 SVGEGT. This CDR3 spans 13 amino acids. The CDR3 here is CASRTDVTGELFF. The CDR3 DNA sequence: TGTGCCAGCCGCACAGACGTTACCGGGGAGCTGTTTTTT.

This clonotype was counted between two and nine times. The chain joins TRBV7-9 to TRBJ1-2; 7 bases agree with TRBD1. The CDR3 totals 15 residues. V lost 4 bases, J lost 3 bases, and 8 bases stayed unmatched. From germline, CDR1 is SEHNR and CDR2 FQNEAQ (reference sequence). The chain's CDR3 is CASSSYRGPDYGYTF. The DNA for the CDR3 is TGTGCCAGCAGCTCCTACAGGGGACCGGACTATGGCTACACCTTC.

The V and J genes are TRBV7-2 and TRBJ2-5, with D perhaps given as TRBD1 or TRBD2 (7 bases each). The CDR3 extends over 15 amino acids. CDR1 SGHTA and CDR2 FQGNSA come from the germline V gene. Trimming removed 5 bases at V and 5 bases at J, with 18 bases between. This CDR3 is CASSGRDSLWETQYF. CDR3 in DNA: TGTGCCAGCAGCGGGAGGGACAGCCTCTGGGAGACCCAGTACTTC. Full variable domain (missing parts from reference TRBV7-2 and TRBJ2-5): GAGVSQSPSNKVTEKGKDVELRCDPISGHTALYWYRQSLGQGLEFLIYFQGNSAPDKSGLPSDRFSAERTGGSVSTLTIQRTQQEDSAVYLCASSGRDSLWETQYFGPGTRLLVL.

The chain has TRBV6-1 and TRBJ1-5; D remains unclear. The CDR3 covers 14 residues. Trimming stripped 5 bases from V and 2 bases from J, with 10 bases between. Germline-derived CDR1 and CDR2 are MNHNS and SASEGT. CDR3 nucleotide sequence: TGTGCCAGCAGTCCCGGCGGGCGCAATCAGCCCCAGCATTTT. The encoded protein is CASSPGGRNQPQHF.

This clonotype was detected a few times. The J gene is TRBJ2-1, the V gene TRBV12-3 or TRBV12-4; D may be TRBD1 (5 bases). Trimming stripped 8 bases from V and 7 bases from J, with 18 bases between. This CDR3 spans 14 amino acids. The CDR3 is CASGADPYLNEQFF. DNA of the CDR3: TGTGCCAGCGGGGCAGACCCCTATCTGAATGAGCAGTTCTTC.

The CDR3 reads CASSQGGPYNEQFF. In nucleotides, the CDR3 is TGTGCCAGCAGCCAAGGGGGGCCCTACAATGAGCAGTTCTTC. This rearrangement joins TRBV14 to TRBJ2-1, with TRBD1 as a possible D gene (6 bases). Germline CDR1 reads SGHDN; CDR2 reads FVKESK. The CDR3 has 14 residues. V was cut by 1 base and J by 2 bases, with 6 bases left in between.

This clonotype was seen only a few times. J is TRBJ2-2 and V is TRBV5-1; 7 bases map to TRBD1. Germline trimming cut 6 bases from V and 5 bases from J; bases unmatched to any gene: 4. The CDR3 covers 13 residues. Germline loops: CDR1 SGHRS, CDR2 YFSETQ. CDR3 sequence: CASKGGTTGELFF. CDR3 DNA: TGCGCCAGCAAAGGGGGCACAACCGGGGAGCTGTTTTTT.

The V gene is TRBV20-1, the J gene TRBJ2-7; possibly TRBD2 for D (6 bases). CDR1 and CDR2 (germline): DFQATT, SNEGSKA (reference sequence). This CDR3 region has 12 residues. The ends were cut back, 3 bases at V and 2 bases at J, with 8 bases in the middle. The CDR3 DNA reads TGCAGTGCTAGGGAGGGCCCCTACGAGCAGTACTTC. Protein: CSAREGPYEQYF.

Here the CDR3 reads CAAADISGRALNSYNEQFF. The CDR3 bases are TGTGCCGCAGCAGACATCAGCGGGAGGGCCTTGAATTCCTACAATGAGCAGTTCTTC. The chain has TRBV6-1 and TRBJ2-1; 10 bases map to TRBD2. With V trimmed by 11 bases and J by 1 base, 20 bases remained unmatched. The germline V gene has CDR1 MNHNS and CDR2 SASEGT. The CDR3 covers 19 residues.

The V call is TRBV13, the J call TRBJ2-5; 12 nucleotides match TRBD2. CDR1 and CDR2 (germline): PRHDT, FYEKMQ (reference sequence). Trimming cost V 5 bases and J 4 bases; bases outside gene matches: 8. The CDR3 has 16 amino acids. CDR3 DNA: TGTGCCAGCAGCCCACGACTAGCGGGAGAGGCAGAGACCCAGTACTTC. Translating it yields CASSPRLAGEAETQYF.

This clonotype has only a few counts. This chain uses TRBV20-1 with TRBJ1-1; maybe TRBD1 (6 bases). The CDR3 length is 12 residues. From germline, CDR1 is DFQATT and CDR2 SNEGSKA (reference sequence). The V end lost 5 bases, the J end lost 4 bases, and 11 bases lay between the germline ends. CDR3 amino acids: CSAVQGPTEAFF. Here the CDR3 DNA reads TGCAGTGCTGTACAGGGACCCACTGAAGCTTTCTTT.

This clonotype was recorded a few times. The rearrangement joins TRBV6-1 to TRBJ1-5, with TRBD1 identical over 9 bases. Per germline, CDR1 MNHNS and CDR2 SASEGT. The length of the CDR3 is 13 residues. V lost 10 bases, J lost 7 bases, and 8 bases stayed unmatched. CDR3 bases: TGTGCCACGGGACAGGGAGGTTGGCAGCCCCAGCATTTT. Amino acid sequence: CATGQGGWQPQHF.

The chain combines TRBV7-6 with TRBJ2-3; D is unresolved. Trimming removed 5 bases from V and 0 bases from J, with 15 bases in between. The CDR3 has 16 amino acids. CDR1 and CDR2 from the germline V gene are SGHVS and FNYEAQ. The CDR3 loop reads CASSLYSESSTDTQYF. The CDR3 region has the DNA TGTGCCAGCAGCCTGTACAGTGAGTCTAGCACAGATACGCAGTATTTT.